This TCR beta chain was found in a study of cytomegalovirus exposure and HLA in healthy donors (dated by TCRdb to the late 2010s). As for the study more broadly: According to an earlier analysis of 587 of the donors, 150 million to 200 million T cells yielded 90 million to 140 million unique TCR beta sequences and 276 Gb of sequence data. Roughly 320 gigabases of sequencing data and roughly 81 million unique TCR sequences made up an early release that covered roughly 670 HLA-typed donors. Of the roughly 400 genotyped donors, 81% fell in the genetic ancestry cluster associated with self-reported Caucasian donors. The study was designed to test whether signatures of past pathogen exposure could be identified by cataloging public T cell receptors. The T cell repertoires of 666 subjects were profiled by immunosequencing and related to cytomegalovirus serostatus. In addition to the first cohort of 666 subjects, a separate validation cohort of 120 different subjects was used. To predict cytomegalovirus infection status, the study brought together high-throughput TCR immunosequencing, statistical association of individual TCRs with disease status, and machine learning. A later analysis re-analyzed previously published TCR beta repertoires from roughly 630 donors and added high-resolution HLA genotyping to study TCR occurrence patterns. Rather than using new phenotypic data, the later analysis identified candidate immune exposures from TCR beta sequences and from how often those sequences occurred across donors. An earlier analysis of more than 450 of the donors used high-throughput TCR beta sequencing to judge whether each TCR beta V gene segment behaved as functional or pseudogenic. Alongside the repertoire data, information on donor age, sex, ethnicity and CMV serostatus was compiled. A later genetic analysis used genome-wide SNP genotypes for about 60% of the 666 donors, treating that subset as a discovery cohort. All discovery cohort repertoires had been generated on a single sequencing platform. Both class I and class II loci were covered by HLA typing, at four-digit resolution. The number of donors typed differed by locus, with about 629-630 for A, B, C, DRB1 and DQB1, about 500 for DQA1, 600 to 610 for DPA1, and some 440 for DPB1. Four to six DR-DQ haplotypes were handled as single units for association and clustering, since linkage in the cohort was strong. Among about 370 genotyped donors of the cohort, an average of about 240,000 unique TCR beta nucleotide sequences was sequenced per donor, of which 15% to 20% were non-productive.

Overall study outcomes, separate from this receptor: A later analysis reported that several top co-occurrence clusters appeared linked to parvovirus B19, influenza, CMV and Epstein-Barr virus. The study gave a list of under 200 TCR beta chains associated with cytomegalovirus. The presence/absence analyses assumed that sequencing depth was roughly uniform across donors, and that assumption may not be true. A later analysis found that most CMV-associated TCR beta chains appeared HLA-restricted, with HLA associations seemingly driven largely by CMV exposure. A few of the identified cytomegalovirus-associated TCR beta chains were confirmed in vitro to be specific for cytomegalovirus antigens. In both the original and validation cohorts, the classifier was reported to diagnose cytomegalovirus status with high specificity and sensitivity. Because counts were too low, roughly 16 rarely observed V segments, including chromosome 9 orphons, were left out of the earlier analysis of some 600 of the donors. A further reported finding was that TCR beta sequences accurately predicted the HLA-A and HLA-B alleles for most subjects in the first cohort. Linkage disequilibrium might explain the correlated functional status among segregating V segments, but an unknown experimental factor could not be ruled out. When HLA alleles, especially DR and DQ, strongly co-occurred, attributing TCR associations to individual alleles was difficult. The sequencing pipeline was judged likely to have produced a cluster of highly shared sequence variants as a technical artifact. Because HLA typing was unavailable for some donors at each locus, only the typed subset was used in association tests. In a later analysis, HLA-associated TCR beta chains were found to be more clonally expanded and to have lower generation probabilities than equally common non-associated chains. For the cohort, immune exposure information was limited to CMV serostatus. It was suggested by the authors that the approach could potentially be generalized to other disease states and immunological phenotypes. According to a later genetic analysis, donors in an Asian-associated ancestry cluster had fewer N-insertions in productive TCRs than the roughly 700-donor mean. This cohort had only TCR beta chains sequenced, and the lack of alpha or paired-chain data limited which features could be detected. In a later genetic analysis, a missense DCLRE1C variant was associated with V-gene and J-gene trimming of TCR beta chains, and the association was replicated in an independent cohort. At a false discovery rate of 0.05, a later analysis linked fewer than 20,000 TCR beta sequences to specific HLA alleles. In a later analysis, TCR association rates were found to vary across HLA loci, with the most associated TCRs seen for DRB1 alleles and the fewest for HLA-C alleles. Most TCR sequences were seen in very few donors, while some public TCRs were found in many individuals. In an earlier analysis of some 500 of the donors, most TCR beta V segments appeared in productive rearrangements about 90% or about 30% of the time, broadly matching IMGT annotations.

The cohort comprised 710 or so healthy bone marrow donors. At the time of sampling, all cohort members were nominally healthy, though unrecorded immune exposures were likely present. The donor tested CMV seropositive, placing the donor among the 310 or so seropositive members of the cohort. Every donor gave a peripheral blood sample, and the peripheral blood mononuclear cells from that sample were used for TCR beta sequencing. The Qiagen DNeasy Blood Extraction Kit was used to extract genomic DNA from the blood cell samples. This clone was seen only a few times. Its antigen is not yet known. No base-level quality is on record; no much larger clone is a single base apart. Libraries were prepared through the immunoSEQ multiplex PCR assay. For the multiplex PCR, a mixture combining 60 forward primers for TCR Vbeta segments and 13 reverse primers for TCR Jbeta segments was used. The CDR3 region of rearranged TCR beta genes was amplified from genomic DNA with a multiplex PCR assay. Amplified TCR beta libraries were sequenced as 87-base-pair reads on the Illumina HiSeq System. The study's processing was this. In a later analysis, some 80 million unique TCR beta chains were counted across the approximately 670 repertoires, and roughly 10 million of these chains were shared by at least two donors. Raw reads were error-corrected and collapsed into unique sequences by a nearest-neighbor algorithm in which closely related sequences were merged to remove PCR and sequencing errors. Alignment of CDR3 sequences to IMGT reference sequences was used to assign V, D and J gene segments. For a sequence to be retained, a match of at least six nucleotides to both a V gene segment and a J gene segment was required. A rearrangement was called productive if the CDR3 had no stop codons and remained in frame with V and J, and every other rearrangement was called non-productive. CDR3 was defined according to IMGT convention as the region running from the second conserved V-encoded cysteine to the conserved J-encoded phenylalanine. The earlier analysis of 500 to 650 of the donors excluded any sequence lacking an unambiguous match to a single V gene segment. An earlier analysis of approximately 590 of the donors classified V segments as functional when productive rearrangements were above 56.7% and as segregating when the standard deviation between donors was above 5%. A statistical classification framework was built to diagnose cytomegalovirus status from the catalog of TCR beta chain sequences. V and J gene assignment, in a later analysis, came from comparing TCR nucleotide sequences with IMGT/GENE-DB human TR gene sequences. The TCRdist pipeline was used in a later analysis to assign CDR3 sequences and most-parsimonious VDJ recombination scenarios. A later analysis defined each TCR beta chain by its CDR3 amino acid sequence plus V-gene family, and excluded reads lacking a unique V-gene family. As a way to deal with suspected cross-contamination and a sequencing artifact, a later analysis dropped approximately 570 nucleotide sequences that were highly shared and had low generation probability. For each public chain, a later analysis derived a clonal expansion index from normalized ranks of inferred template counts within each repertoire. Generation probabilities in a later analysis came from a VDJ recombination model fitted to out-of-frame rearrangements, and those results were checked against IGoR. In a later analysis, hypergeometric tests were used to score TCR-TCR, TCR-HLA and TCR-CMV co-occurrence, with a repertoire-size bias correction applied to TCR pairs. False discovery rates were estimated in a later analysis by permuting HLA or CMV assignments 20 times. In a later analysis, co-occurring TCRs were grouped with DBSCAN, and TCRdist sequence similarity was added when clustering was performed within HLA-allele-positive subsets. For co-occurrence clustering, repertoires with fewer than 30,000 or more than 120,000 public chains were excluded, along with four or five repertoires with anomalous nucleotide sharing. TCRdb took this table from immuneACCESS and kept in-frame rearrangements with V and J called. Such tables lack part of the clones; where checked against another copy, unresolved V genes explain under half of the gap, and the rest is unexplained. For V, J and clone size, that table is used; D and trimming come from the DNA. Present in this sample are about 140,000 clones, 70% of which were seen just once. Jointly, the top ten make up 2.1% of the sample.

This sequence was found in a woman aged 60-70 years in good health and CMV-seropositive. Material: PBMCs.

The CDR3 loop reads CASSTGGNSYNEQFF. The nucleotide sequence reads as follows: TGTGCCAGCAGTACGGGGGGGAACTCCTACAATGAGCAGTTCTTC. The chain employs TRBV28 and TRBJ2-1; a stretch of 8 junction bases matches TRBD2. Inclusive of the bounding cysteine and phenylalanine, the CDR3 is 15 residues long. Only CDR3 DNA remains: 45 bases, in frame from the first base. The germline V gene sets CDR1 to MDHEN and CDR2 to SYDVKM. V loses 5 bases at its end and J loses 0 bases; junction bases beyond the gene matches: 3.